Below are 6 T cell receptor beta chains sequenced from a single sample in a study of CD8 T cells in Susac syndrome. Reverse transcription of roughly 0.5 to 1 ug RNA was carried out with random hexamers. TCRdb reprocessed the immunoSEQ multiplex PCR reads with MiXCR, giving one entry per CDR3 protein. The table lists roughly 200,000 distinct CDR3 sequences, 85% to 95% of them singletons. Sequencing input: CD4+ T cells from PBMCs. The receptors here all came from a human donor in good health.

The genes are TRBV27 and TRBJ2-3; TRBD2 aligns across 10 bases. The germline CDR1 and CDR2 sequences are MNHEY and SMNVEV (reference sequence). V was clipped by 6 bases and J by 2 bases; unmatched bases: 11. This CDR3 contains 17 residues. The CDR3 sequence: CASSTRLAGDNTDTQYF. Here the CDR3 DNA reads TGTGCCAGCAGCACCAGACTAGCGGGTGATAACACAGATACGCAGTATTTT.

The genes are TRBV5-1 and TRBJ2-2, with 14 bases aligning to TRBD2. The CDR3 is made up of 17 amino acids. The V gene's germline CDR1 is SGHRS and CDR2 YFSETQ. Losses at the gene ends were 2 bases for V and 7 bases for J; bases not matched to a gene: 7. In DNA form, the CDR3 reads TGCGCCAGCAGCTTTCCCCCGGGACTAGCGGGAGTCGGGGAGCTGTTTTTT. Amino acids: CASSFPPGLAGVGELFF. The full variable domain, in which reference TRBV5-1 and TRBJ2-2 provide the parts outside the CDR3, is KAGVTQTPRYLIKTRGQQVTLSCSPISGHRSVSWYQQTPGQGLQFLFEYFSETQRNKGNFPGRFSGRQFSNSRSEMNVSTLELGDSALYLCASSFPPGLAGVGELFFGEGSRLTVL.

This clonotype showed up just once. The rearrangement links TRBV29-1 to TRBJ2-3; D is uncertain. The CDR3 length is 13 residues. V lost 5 bases and J lost 6, with 15 bases in between. Germline assignment: CDR1 SQVTM and CDR2 ANQGSEA. CDR3 sequence (DNA): TGCAGCGTTCTTGCGTCGGGTCGGGATACGCAGTATTTT. Translated, it gives CSVLASGRDTQYF.

CDR3 amino acids: CASNDGPSYEQYF. CDR3 bases: TGTGCCAGCAACGACGGACCAAGCTACGAGCAGTACTTC. V gene TRBV7-9 combines with J gene TRBJ2-7; D not resolved. The CDR3 is 13 amino acids. Germline V CDR1 and CDR2: SEHNR, FQNEAQ (reference sequence). V lost 7 bases to trimming and J lost 3 bases, with 13 bases between them.

The CDR3 nucleotides are TGCAGTGCAACCACAGGGTATCAGCCCCAGCATTTT. Protein sequence: CSATTGYQPQHF. The J gene is TRBJ1-5, the V gene TRBV20-1; D is possibly TRBD1 (6 bases). V dropped 6 bases and J dropped 5 bases, with 11 bases sitting between them. The CDR3 contains 12 residues. The germline gives CDR1 DFQATT, CDR2 SNEGSKA (reference sequence).

The J gene is TRBJ2-1, the V gene TRBV15, with a possible D match to TRBD2 (5 bases). V gave up 11 bases and J gave up 3 bases, with 14 bases separating them. The CDR3 loop spans 13 amino acids. The germline V gene has CDR1 LNHNV and CDR2 YYDKDF (reference sequence). The CDR3 bases are TGTGCCCCCACCGGGAAATACTACAATGAGCAGTTCTTC. This codes for CAPTGKYYNEQFF.